Following are 8 T cell receptor beta chains from one sample sequenced in a study of control samples from healthy donors and cancer patients. TCRdb's table, derived via immunoSEQ multiplex PCR, lists solely in-frame clones and lacks some. The data show about 120,000 clones, roughly 87% seen once. Sequencing input: blood. All receptors derive from a man aged 35 to 55 in good health.

V and J are TRBV7-2 and TRBJ2-3; D might be TRBD2 (5 bases). V gave up 0 bases and J gave up 0 bases, with 7 bases separating them. Germline-derived CDR1 and CDR2 are SGHTA and FQGNSA. This CDR3 has 15 residues. CDR3 amino acids: CASSLATGSTDTQYF. Here the CDR3 DNA reads TGTGCCAGCAGCTTAGCTACGGGAAGCACAGATACGCAGTATTTT. Full variable domain (remainder filled in from reference TRBV7-2 and TRBJ2-3): GAGVSQSPSNKVTEKGKDVELRCDPISGHTALYWYRQSLGQGLEFLIYFQGNSAPDKSGLPSDRFSAERTGGSVSTLTIQRTQQEDSAVYLCASSLATGSTDTQYFGPGTRLTVL.

The chain recombines TRBV23-1 with TRBJ2-7, with 10 nucleotides matching TRBD1. TRBV23-1 is an ORF for which the function is uncertain. V gave up 0 bases and J gave up 6 bases; unmatched junction bases: 8. The CDR3 is 16 residues long. In DNA, the CDR3 is TGCGCCAGCAGTCAATCCCATGAGGGGACAGGGGTCGAGCAGTACTTC. This codes for CASSQSHEGTGVEQYF.

The chain's CDR3 is CASSLRGGHYNEQFF. In DNA form, the CDR3 reads TGTGCCAGCAGCTTACGGGGGGGACACTACAATGAGCAGTTCTTC. V is TRBV7-3 and J is TRBJ2-1; 8 bases map to TRBD2. V trimming: 2 bases; J trimming: 3 bases; junction bases outside the gene matches: 3. CDR3 length: 15 residues. CDR1 and CDR2 (germline): SGHTA, FQGTGA.

The chain recombines TRBV7-2 with TRBJ2-7; TRBD1 agrees at 8 bases. The CDR3 runs to 15 residues. Trimming at V came to 3 bases and at J to 2 bases, leaving 6 bases not matched to a gene. Germline V gene sequence: CDR1 SGHTA, CDR2 FQGNSA. This CDR3 reads CASSLTDRVAYEQYF. CDR3 in DNA: TGTGCCAGCAGCTTGACGGACAGGGTGGCCTACGAGCAGTACTTC.

The chain couples TRBV6-2 or TRBV6-3 to TRBJ2-1, with 10 bases matching TRBD1. The V gene's germline CDR1 is MNHEY and CDR2 SVGEGT. This CDR3 has 16 residues. The V segment lost 0 bases and the J segment 8 bases; nucleotides outside the gene matches: 7. CDR3 bases: TGTGCCAGCAGTTACTCGACAGGGGGCAACCTGGATGAGCAGTTCTTC. Translating it yields CASSYSTGGNLDEQFF.

The CDR3 protein is CASSSPPFAEKLFF. As DNA, the CDR3 is TGCGCCAGCAGCTCTCCCCCCTTCGCAGAAAAACTGTTTTTT. The V call is TRBV5-1, the J call TRBJ1-4; D is unresolved. Germline CDR1 reads SGHRS; CDR2 reads YFSETQ. This CDR3 spans 14 amino acids. The V end lost 3 bases, the J end lost 8 bases, and 14 bases lay between the germline ends.

The chain joins TRBV16 to TRBJ1-1; D gene unclear. The germline V gene encodes CDR1 KGHSY and CDR2 FQNENV. CDR3 length: 15 residues. V lost 0 bases to trimming and J lost 1 base, with 9 bases between them. CDR3: CASSQSQTANTEAFF. The CDR3 coding sequence is TGTGCCAGCAGCCAATCCCAAACAGCGAACACTGAAGCTTTCTTT.

CDR3 bases: TGTGCCAGCAGCAAAGTGAATTCACCCCTCCACTTT. As protein: CASSKVNSPLHF. The rearrangement links TRBV21-1 to TRBJ1-6. TRBV21-1 is a recognized pseudogene. This CDR3 has 12 residues.